This T cell receptor beta chain was captured by sequencing in a study of cytomegalovirus exposure and HLA in healthy donors (dated by TCRdb to the late 2010s). Turning to the overall study: According to an earlier analysis of a few hundred of the donors, 200 million or so T cells yielded 120 million or so unique TCR beta sequences and around 280 Gb of sequence data. Of the 350 to 400 genotyped donors, 65% to 90% fell in the genetic ancestry cluster associated with self-reported Caucasian donors. A later genetic analysis used genome-wide SNP genotypes for about three fifths of the 666 donors, treating that subset as a discovery cohort. Roughly 5 DR-DQ haplotypes were handled as single units for association and clustering because linkage in the cohort was strong. To study patterns of TCR occurrence, a later analysis re-analyzed previously published TCR beta repertoires from 500 to 850 donors and added high-resolution HLA genotyping. The study aimed to test whether signatures of past pathogen exposure could be identified by cataloging public T cell receptors. All discovery cohort repertoires had been generated using a single sequencing platform. HLA typing covered class I and class II loci at four-digit resolution. Roughly 300 gigabases of sequencing data and tens of millions of unique TCR sequences made up an early release that covered nearly 650 HLA-typed donors. In an earlier analysis of a few hundred of the donors, high-throughput TCR beta sequencing was used to judge whether each TCR beta V gene segment behaved as functional or pseudogenic. The study profiled the T cell repertoires of 500 to 800 subjects by immunosequencing and related them to cytomegalovirus serostatus. Rather than drawing on any new phenotypic data, the later analysis identified candidate immune exposures from TCR beta sequences and the way those sequences occurred across donors. Along with the approximately 600-subject first cohort, a separate validation cohort of over a hundred different subjects was used. Typing coverage differed by locus: A, B, C, DRB1 and DQB1 were typed in roughly 620-630 donors, DQA1 in 522, DPA1 in 600 to 610, and DPB1 in 450 to 490. Among a few hundred genotyped donors of the cohort, an average of 235,054 unique TCR beta nucleotide sequences were sequenced per donor, roughly 20% of them non-productive. To predict cytomegalovirus infection status, the study brought together high-throughput TCR immunosequencing, statistical association of individual TCRs with disease status, and machine learning. Alongside the repertoire data, information on donor age, sex, ethnicity and CMV serostatus was compiled.

As to this clone: No antigen is known for it. Base-call qualities are not available, and no considerably larger clone is one nucleotide away.

The cohort consisted of hundreds of healthy bone marrow donors. At the time of sampling, every cohort member was nominally healthy, though immune exposures that went unrecorded were likely present. The donor was CMV seronegative and belonged to the group of roughly 330 seronegative cohort members. Every donor gave a peripheral blood sample, and the peripheral blood mononuclear cells from that sample were used for TCR beta sequencing. Genomic DNA was extracted from the blood cell samples with the Qiagen DNeasy Blood Extraction Kit. General study outcomes and caveats: In a later genetic analysis, a missense DCLRE1C variant was associated with V-gene and J-gene trimming of TCR beta chains, and the association was replicated in an independent cohort. Because counts were too low, approximately 15 rarely observed V segments, including chromosome 9 orphons, were excluded from the earlier analysis of 587 of the donors. In a later analysis, several top co-occurrence clusters were reported to appear linked to parvovirus B19, influenza, CMV and Epstein-Barr virus. This cohort had only TCR beta chains sequenced, and the lack of alpha or paired-chain data limited which features could be detected. A later analysis found that TCR association rates varied across HLA loci, with DRB1 alleles showing the most associated TCRs and HLA-C alleles the fewest. A group of highly shared sequence variants was considered likely to be a technical artifact of the sequencing pipeline. A later analysis associated approximately 17,000 TCR beta sequences with specific HLA alleles at a false discovery rate of 0.05. A further reported finding was that TCR beta sequences accurately predicted the HLA-A and HLA-B alleles for most subjects in the first cohort. In a later analysis, most CMV-associated TCR beta chains were found to appear HLA-restricted, with HLA associations seemingly driven largely by CMV exposure. Roughly uniform sequencing depth across donors was assumed in presence/absence analyses, although this assumption may not hold. In a later genetic analysis, fewer N-insertions in productive TCRs were reported among donors in an Asian-associated ancestry cluster than the approximately 670-donor mean. The study gave a list of 150 to 200 TCR beta chains associated with cytomegalovirus. A later analysis found that HLA-associated TCR beta chains were more clonally expanded and had lower generation probabilities than equally common non-associated chains. The authors suggested that the approach could potentially be generalized to other disease states and immunological phenotypes. CMV serostatus was the only immune exposure information available for the cohort. In vitro tests confirmed that three of the cytomegalovirus-associated TCR beta chains recognize cytomegalovirus antigens. While some public TCRs were present in many individuals, most TCR sequences turned up only very rarely across donors. Because HLA typing was missing for some donors at each locus, association tests included only the typed subset. When HLA alleles, especially DR and DQ, strongly co-occurred, TCR associations were difficult to assign to individual alleles. In both the original and validation cohorts, the classifier was reported to diagnose cytomegalovirus status with high specificity and sensitivity. Correlated functional status among segregating V segments might be attributable to linkage disequilibrium, but an unknown experimental factor could not be ruled out. In an earlier analysis of roughly 560 of the donors, most TCR beta V segments were observed in productive rearrangements about 87% or about 30% of the time, broadly matching IMGT annotations.

Library prep was done by the immunoSEQ multiplex PCR assay. For the multiplex PCR, a mixture combining 60 forward primers for TCR Vbeta segments and 13 reverse primers for TCR Jbeta segments was used. Amplification of the CDR3 region of rearranged TCR beta genes was performed with a multiplex PCR assay on genomic DNA. The amplified TCR beta libraries were sequenced on the Illumina HiSeq System as 87-base-pair reads. Processing in the source paper ran as follows. A later analysis tallied tens of millions of unique TCR beta chains across the 660 or so repertoires, and approximately 9.9 million of those chains were shared by two or more donors. Raw reads were error-corrected and collapsed into unique sequences by a nearest-neighbor algorithm in which closely related sequences were merged to remove PCR and sequencing errors. To assign V, D and J gene segments, CDR3 sequences were aligned to IMGT reference sequences. For a sequence to be retained, a match of at least six nucleotides to both a V gene segment and a J gene segment was required. A rearrangement counted as productive if the CDR3 had no stop codons and remained in frame with V and J, and every other rearrangement counted as non-productive. CDR3 was defined according to IMGT convention as the region running from the second conserved V-encoded cysteine to the conserved J-encoded phenylalanine. In an earlier analysis of more than 550 of the donors, sequences lacking an unambiguous match to a single V gene segment were excluded. An earlier analysis of several hundred of the donors called V segments functional above 56.7% productive rearrangements and segregating when the between-donor standard deviation exceeded 5%. A statistical classification framework was developed to diagnose cytomegalovirus status using the catalog of TCR beta chain sequences. In a later analysis, V and J genes were assigned by comparing TCR nucleotide sequences against IMGT/GENE-DB human TR gene sequences. In a later analysis, CDR3 sequences and most-parsimonious VDJ recombination scenarios were assigned using the TCRdist pipeline. In a later analysis, every TCR beta chain was defined by the combination of its CDR3 amino acid sequence and its V-gene family, and reads without a unique V-gene family were dropped. A later analysis removed over 500 highly shared, low-generation-probability nucleotide sequences to deal with suspected cross-contamination and a sequencing artifact. For each public chain, a later analysis derived a clonal expansion index from normalized ranks of inferred template counts within each repertoire. Generation probabilities in a later analysis came from a VDJ recombination model fitted to out-of-frame rearrangements, and those results were checked against IGoR. In a later analysis, hypergeometric tests were used to score TCR-TCR, TCR-HLA and TCR-CMV co-occurrence, with a repertoire-size bias correction applied to TCR pairs. In a later analysis, false discovery rates were estimated by permuting HLA or CMV assignments 20 times. In a later analysis, co-occurring TCRs were grouped with DBSCAN, and TCRdist sequence similarity was added when clustering was performed within HLA-allele-positive subsets. Co-occurrence clustering excluded repertoires with fewer than 30,000 or more than 120,000 public chains, plus five with anomalous nucleotide sharing. TCRdb took this table from immuneACCESS and kept in-frame rearrangements with V and J called. Such tables lack part of the clones; where checked against another copy, unresolved V genes explain under half of the gap, and the rest is unexplained. V, J and clone size were drawn from that table, and D and trimming were deduced from the DNA. The sample table lists 75,000 to 95,000 clones, 70% to 90% of them with a count of one. Jointly, the top ten make up about 2.5% of the sample.

The specimen sequenced was PBMCs. This clonotype was sampled from a young man in good health and CMV-seronegative.

The CDR3 loop reads CASSLLTGFRSYEQYF. At the DNA level, the sequence is TGTGCCAGCAGCTTACTGACAGGGTTCCGCTCCTACGAGCAGTACTTC. The rearrangement combines TRBV7-2 with TRBJ2-7, and TRBD1 aligns with 7 junction nucleotides. The CDR3 runs 16 residues from the cysteine to the phenylalanine. The kept DNA is CDR3 alone, 48 bases in frame from the first base. The germline V gene provides CDR1 SGHTA and CDR2 FQGNSA. Germline trimming amounts to 2 bases on V and 0 bases on J, with 7 as the count of junction bases outside the gene matches.